The rows below give T cell receptor beta chains drawn from one sample of a study of blood T cells in healthy people across ages. Using its own MiXCR run on the 5' RACE reads, TCRdb lists one record per CDR3 protein. This sample has 700,000 or so distinct CDR3 sequences, with 22% found just once. The sample consisted of blood. The receptors shown here come from a man aged 70-80 years in good health. Each CDR3 is given with its conserved first and last residue. Each record gives: V gene, D gene, clone size, J gene, CDR3 DNA, CDR3 protein. A D gene is named only where the DNA matches it firmly. Part of the rows lack a size; the others show once, few, many or a class for expanded clones.

TRBV20-1	.	many	TRBJ2-3	TGCAGTGCGTTGAACACAGATACGCAGTATTTT	CSALNTDTQYF
TRBV5-1	TRBD2	few	TRBJ2-3	TGCGCCAGCAGCTGGACTAGCGGCGACACAGATACGCAGTATTTT	CASSWTSGDTDTQYF
TRBV10-2	.	.	TRBJ2-3	TGCGCCAGCAGTGAACAGCGGAGCACAGATACGCAGTATTTT	CASSEQRSTDTQYF
TRBV7-3	.	few	TRBJ2-3	TGTGCCAGCAGCTTGGCGCCCGAGACAGGCAAAAAGTATTTT	CASSLAPETGKKYF
TRBV11-2	TRBD1	few	TRBJ1-2	TGTGCCAGCAGCGGTCCGGGACAGGGACGCTATGGCTACACCTTC	CASSGPGQGRYGYTF
TRBV3-1	TRBD2	.	TRBJ2-5	TGTGCCAGCAGCCAAGTCCTAGCGGGGGGAAAGTTGGAGACCCAGTACTTC	CASSQVLAGGKLETQYF
TRBV19	TRBD1	.	TRBJ2-1	TGTGCCAGTAGTATTCGCGGGACAGGGGGCTACAATGAGCAGTTCTTC	CASSIRGTGGYNEQFF
TRBV20-1	.	.	TRBJ1-1	TGCAGTGCTAGAGACCGATTGGGGTGGACTGAAGCTTTCTTT	CSARDRLGWTEAFF
TRBV5-1	.	.	TRBJ1-3	TGCGCCAGCAGCTTTGACGGTCGCTCTGGAAACACCATATATTTT	CASSFDGRSGNTIYF
TRBV7-2	.	.	TRBJ2-4	TGTGCCAGCAGCTTAGGGCCAGGACAGAAAAACATTCAGTACTTC	CASSLGPGQKNIQYF
TRBV6-5	TRBD1	.	TRBJ1-2	TGTGCCAGCAGTACCCGGACAGGGGGCGTTGGCTACACCTTC	CASSTRTGGVGYTF
TRBV13	.	many	TRBJ2-7	TGTGCCAGCAGCTTAGGAGTCAGGGATTTCTACGAGCAGTACTTC	CASSLGVRDFYEQYF
TRBV12-3/TRBV12-4	.	many	TRBJ1-1	TGTGCCAGCAGCGTTACAAGGAACACTGAAGCTTTCTTT	CASSVTRNTEAFF
TRBV5-1	TRBD1	.	TRBJ2-2	TGCGCCAGCAGCATCGGGACAGGTACCACCGGGGAGCTGTTTTTT	CASSIGTGTTGELFF
TRBV12-3/TRBV12-4	TRBD2	.	TRBJ2-1	TGTGCCAGCAGTCCAAAGGGACTAGCGGGAGATGAGCAGTTCTTC	CASSPKGLAGDEQFF
TRBV7-6	TRBD2	few	TRBJ2-1	TGTGCCAGCAGCTCCCGGACTAGCGGGAGCATTGAGCAGTTCTTC	CASSSRTSGSIEQFF
TRBV3-1	.	few	TRBJ1-1	TGTGCCAGCAGCCAAGGAGGGGTTAACACTGAAGCTTTCTTT	CASSQGGVNTEAFF
TRBV18	.	.	TRBJ2-1	TGTGCCAGCTCACCTGGACAGAAGACAGAGCAGTTCTTC	CASSPGQKTEQFF
TRBV30	.	.	TRBJ2-5	TGTGCCTGGAGCGGCGCAGCTCAAGAGACCCAGTACTTC	CAWSGAAQETQYF
TRBV11-3	TRBD2	.	TRBJ2-1	TGTGCCAGCAGCCCACACGGGACTAGCGGAGCTTACAATGAGCAGTTCTTC	CASSPHGTSGAYNEQFF
TRBV29-1	.	few	TRBJ1-6	TGCAGCGTAGGCTGGGAGAATTCACCCCTCCACTTT	CSVGWENSPLHF
TRBV12-3/TRBV12-4	TRBD1	.	TRBJ2-7	TGTGCCAGCAGTAGGCAGGGGGCGAGAGAGCAGTACTTC	CASSRQGAREQYF
TRBV25-1	.	.	TRBJ1-5	TGTGCCAGCAGTGAATTCGGGTTGTACCAGCCCCAGCATTTT	CASSEFGLYQPQHF
TRBV6-4	.	.	TRBJ2-1	TGTGCCAGCAGTGAGGGCCATACCAATGAGCAGTTCTTC	CASSEGHTNEQFF
TRBV7-9	.	few	TRBJ1-4	TGTGCCAGCAGCTTAGATTTATCTGGGGAAAAACTGTTTTTT	CASSLDLSGEKLFF
TRBV29-1	.	many	TRBJ1-2	TGCAGCGTTGAAGAGGGACGTCCTAACTATGGCTACACCTTC	CSVEEGRPNYGYTF
TRBV7-9	TRBD1	many	TRBJ1-2	TGTGCCAGCAGCTCCCCCCGACAGGGTGGCTACACCTTC	CASSSPRQGGYTF
TRBV7-3	TRBD2	.	TRBJ2-1	TGTGCCAGCAGCCCTTCCTCTAGCGGGAGCAGCAATGGGCAGTTCTTC	CASSPSSSGSSNGQFF
TRBV10-3	.	few	TRBJ1-1	TGTGCCATCCGGGACGAATTTGAAGCTTTCTTT	CAIRDEFEAFF